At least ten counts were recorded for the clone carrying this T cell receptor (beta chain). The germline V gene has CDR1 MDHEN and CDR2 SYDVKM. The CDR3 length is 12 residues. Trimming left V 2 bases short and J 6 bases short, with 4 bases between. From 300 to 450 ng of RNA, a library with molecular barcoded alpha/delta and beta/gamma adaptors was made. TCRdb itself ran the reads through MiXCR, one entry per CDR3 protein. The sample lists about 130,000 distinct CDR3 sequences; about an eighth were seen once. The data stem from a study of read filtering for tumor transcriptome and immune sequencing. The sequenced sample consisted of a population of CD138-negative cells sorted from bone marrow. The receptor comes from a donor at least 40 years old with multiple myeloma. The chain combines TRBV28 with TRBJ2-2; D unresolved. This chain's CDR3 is CASSLPPGELFF. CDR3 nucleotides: TGTGCCAGCAGTTTACCGCCCGGGGAGCTGTTTTTT.